Shown below are 30 T cell receptor beta chains from a single sample sequenced in a study of cytotoxic CD8 clonotypes in ibrutinib-treated CLL (dated by TCRdb to the early 2020s). What the time point label conveys for this sample: around 2 years on ibrutinib. Preparation of the library involved the immunoSEQ multiplex PCR assay. Here the immuneACCESS table is served through TCRdb, limited to in-frame sequences with V and J called. Missing clones are a known gap in these copies; in checked studies unresolved V genes cover under half, and the rest lacks a known reason. Counted in this sample were 140,000 to 150,000 clones; more than 75% of them appeared once. The top ten clonotypes cover about 5% of the sample. This specimen consisted of PBMCs, obtained after 24 months of ibrutinib treatment. These receptors all stem from a human donor with chronic lymphocytic leukemia.

This clone was detected only a few times. This rearrangement joins TRBV6-5 to TRBJ1-1; the D gene is possibly TRBD1 (6 bases). CDR1 MNHEY and CDR2 SVGAGI come from the germline V gene. Trimming removed 6 bases from V and 8 bases from J, with 16 bases in between. This CDR3 is 13 amino acids long. CDR3 residues: CASSPPGQSEAFF. The DNA of the CDR3 is TGTGCCAGCAGCCCTCCCGGACAGAGCGAAGCTTTCTTT.

The table lists this clone with a count of one. The chain combines TRBV19 with TRBJ1-1; no clear D. V lost 6 bases and J lost 2, with 13 bases in between. CDR3 length equals 14 residues. CDR1 and CDR2 from the germline V gene are LNHDA and SQIVND (reference sequence). Here the CDR3 DNA reads TGTGCCAGTAGCCGCCGGGCGGGAAACACTGAAGCTTTCTTT. As protein: CASSRRAGNTEAFF.

The rearrangement uses TRBV15 and TRBJ1-5; D is possibly TRBD1 (5 bases). V shed 0 bases and J shed 9 bases, with 9 bases lying between them. The CDR3 consists of 13 residues. CDR1 LNHNV and CDR2 YYDKDF come from the germline V gene (reference sequence). CDR3 loop: CATSRDLDTPQHF. CDR3 DNA: TGTGCCACCAGCAGAGATTTGGACACGCCCCAGCATTTT.

A few counts support this clone. The chain has TRBV9 and TRBJ1-1; D not resolved. This CDR3 is built from 13 residues. Trimming took 6 bases from V and 1 from J, leaving 10 bases between them. Germline V gene lookup returns CDR1 SGDLS and CDR2 YYNGEE. The CDR3 DNA sequence: TGTGCCAGCACCCAGCGGGAGAACACTGAAGCTTTCTTT. Translation gives CASTQRENTEAFF.

J is TRBJ2-7 and V is TRBV7-2; D is unclear. Trimming took off 1 base at V and 0 bases at J, with 7 bases between the two ends. The CDR3 is 14 residues long. From germline, CDR1 is SGHTA and CDR2 FQGNSA. The CDR3 loop is CASSLEVPSYEQYF. The CDR3 DNA reads as TGTGCCAGCAGCTTAGAGGTGCCCTCCTACGAGCAGTACTTC.

The chain is built from TRBV6-6 and TRBJ1-3, with D perhaps matching TRBD1 (5 bases). The CDR3 is 16 residues long. From germline, CDR1 is MNHNY and CDR2 SVGAGI (reference sequence). V was shortened by 4 bases and J by 5 bases, with 18 bases between the two germline ends. The CDR3 DNA is TGTGCCAGCAGTTTGGGGATGGGGCAGGGAAGAAACACCATATATTTT. Its protein is CASSLGMGQGRNTIYF.

The chain combines TRBV28 with TRBJ2-2; D gene ambiguous. Trimming stripped 7 bases from V and 0 bases from J, with 9 bases between. CDR3 size: 14 residues. In germline, CDR1 is MDHEN, CDR2 SYDVKM. The CDR3 here is CASKALTNTGELFF. CDR3 bases: TGTGCCAGCAAGGCCTTAACGAACACCGGGGAGCTGTTTTTT.

Only a few counts were recorded for this clone. The rearrangement links TRBV7-9 to TRBJ2-5, with no clear D. The CDR3 has 12 amino acids. With 6 bases removed from V and 5 bases from J, the gap between germline ends came to 10 bases. In germline, CDR1 is SEHNR, CDR2 FQNEAQ (reference sequence). The CDR3 spells CASRALDETQYF. CDR3 DNA: TGTGCCAGCAGAGCGCTTGACGAGACCCAGTACTTC.

The J gene is TRBJ1-3, the V gene TRBV30; TRBD1 aligns across 8 bases. After removal of 0 bases from V and 8 bases from J, the junction contained 0 bases not matched to a gene. This CDR3 region has 12 residues. The V gene's germline CDR1 is GTSNPN and CDR2 SVGIG (reference sequence). The CDR3 DNA follows: TGTGCCTGGAGTGTACAGGGGGACACCATATATTTT. It is translated as CAWSVQGDTIYF.

The rearrangement links TRBV18 to TRBJ2-2; D tentatively fits TRBD1 or TRBD2 (5 bases each). V was trimmed by 6 bases and J by 5 bases, leaving 16 bases between them. CDR1 KGHSH and CDR2 LQKENI come from the germline V gene. The CDR3 length is 15 residues. CDR3 coding DNA: TGTGCCAGCTCCCCCCGGGACGGTGGGACCGGGGAGCTGTTTTTT. It is translated as CASSPRDGGTGELFF.

V is TRBV27 and J is TRBJ1-4, with D unresolved. In germline, CDR1 is MNHEY, CDR2 SMNVEV (reference sequence). This CDR3 spans 13 amino acids. Trimming removed 3 bases from V and 4 bases from J, with 6 bases in between. The CDR3: CASSFVDNEKLFF. CDR3 DNA: TGTGCCAGCAGTTTCGTTGATAATGAAAAACTGTTTTTT.

This clone was seen ten or more times. This sequence joins TRBV7-8 and TRBJ2-7; D perhaps matches TRBD1 (6 bases). The germline CDR1 and CDR2 sequences are SGHVS and FQNEAQ. This CDR3 comprises 15 residues. V was cut by 5 bases and J by 5 bases, with 19 bases left in between. This CDR3 reads CASSRGWGRGHEQYF. CDR3 bases: TGTGCCAGCAGCCGTGGGTGGGGCAGGGGCCACGAGCAGTACTTC.

This clone was recorded at least ten times. The CDR3 region is CASSRGQGGSTDTQYF. The CDR3 DNA reads TGTGCCAGCAGTCGGGGACAGGGAGGGTCCACAGATACGCAGTATTTT. The chain carries TRBV6-4 and TRBJ2-3, with 9 bases lining up with TRBD1. Trimming removed 5 bases from V and 2 bases from J; junction bases left unmatched: 8. Per the germline V gene, CDR1 is MRHNA and CDR2 is SNTAGT. The CDR3 sequence is 16 residues long.

The rearrangement uses TRBV15 and TRBJ1-1, with D possibly being TRBD1 (5 bases). CDR1 LNHNV and CDR2 YYDKDF come from the germline V gene (reference sequence). The CDR3 runs to 16 residues. The V gene lost 1 base and the J gene lost 0 bases, with 12 bases spanning the gap. The CDR3 is CATSRGAGGMNTEAFF. The CDR3 nucleotides are TGTGCCACCAGCAGAGGGGCTGGGGGGATGAACACTGAAGCTTTCTTT. Drawing the rest from reference TRBV15 and TRBJ1-1, the complete variable domain is DAMVIQNPRYQVTQFGKPVTLSCSQTLNHNVMYWYQQKSSQAPKLLFHYYDKDFNNEADTPDNFQSRRPNTSFCFLDIRSPGLGDTAMYLCATSRGAGGMNTEAFFGQGTRLTVV.

This rearrangement joins TRBV18 to TRBJ2-5; possible D gene TRBD2, 6 bases. V was pared by 5 bases and J by 1 base, with 11 bases between. The CDR3 has 14 amino acids. Germline values: CDR1 KGHSH, CDR2 LQKENI. Written as DNA, the CDR3 is TGTGCCAGCTCAACCACCGGGAGCCAAGAGACCCAGTACTTC. It yields the protein CASSTTGSQETQYF. Variable domain in full (rest from reference TRBV18 and TRBJ2-5): NAGVMQNPRHLVRRRGQEARLRCSPMKGHSHVYWYRQLPEEGLKFMVYLQKENIIDESGMPKERFSAEFPKEGPSILRIQQVVRGDSAAYFCASSTTGSQETQYFGPGTRLLVL.

This clone came up many times. The V and J genes are TRBV19 and TRBJ2-5; TRBD2 matches 7 bases. The V segment lost 1 base and the J segment 1 base; nucleotides outside the gene matches: 6. From germline, CDR1 is LNHDA and CDR2 SQIVND (reference sequence). The CDR3 length is 16 residues. The CDR3 loop is CASSIAGGSLQETQYF. In DNA form, the CDR3 reads TGTGCCAGTAGTATAGCGGGGGGTTCGCTCCAAGAGACCCAGTACTTC.

The count of this clone is one. The chain joins TRBV28 to TRBJ1-2, with D unresolved. The CDR3 length is 14 residues. The V and J ends lost 2 bases and 4 bases respectively, with 11 bases between them. CDR1 and CDR2 from the germline V gene are MDHEN and SYDVKM. CDR3 sequence (DNA): TGTGCCAGCAGTTTAGCTGAGGGCTTCTATGGCTACACCTTC. Translated, it gives CASSLAEGFYGYTF.

This clone was found a few times. The chain is built from TRBV7-2 and TRBJ1-2; TRBD1 aligns across 11 bases. The CDR3 sequence is 16 residues long. Looked up from germline, CDR1 is SGHTA and CDR2 is FQGNSA. V dropped 5 bases and J dropped 8; count of bases not matched to a gene: 13. The CDR3 loop reads CASSPQAGTGGRGYTF. The CDR3 region has the DNA TGTGCCAGCAGCCCACAAGCCGGGACAGGGGGTCGGGGCTACACCTTC.

V is TRBV29-1 and J is TRBJ1-5; unclear D gene. This CDR3 contains 13 residues. Germline V CDR1 and CDR2: SQVTM, ANQGSEA. V lost 7 bases and J lost 0, with 10 bases in between. The CDR3 loop is CSAVVGSNQPQHF. The CDR3 nucleotides read TGCAGCGCCGTAGTGGGTAGCAATCAGCCCCAGCATTTT.

This clone was counted a few times. The CDR3 reads CASKVGWGYGYTF. DNA of the CDR3: TGTGCCAGCAAGGTGGGGTGGGGCTATGGCTACACCTTC. The chain has TRBV28 and TRBJ1-2, with D uncertain. There are 13 residues in the CDR3. Trimming stripped 7 bases from V and 4 bases from J, with 13 bases between. CDR1 MDHEN and CDR2 SYDVKM come from the germline V gene.

The genes are TRBV30 and TRBJ2-2; 7 bases map to TRBD2. V was pared by 8 bases and J by 3 bases, with 9 bases of the junction left unmatched. The CDR3 spans 14 residues. Germline V gives CDR1 GTSNPN, CDR2 SVGIG (reference sequence). In DNA, the CDR3 is TGTGCCGTCCCGCGGGGGAGGGACACCGGGGAGCTGTTTTTT. It yields the protein CAVPRGRDTGELFF.

V is TRBV6-1 and J is TRBJ1-2; D not certain. CDR3 size: 13 residues. Germline assignment: CDR1 MNHNS and CDR2 SASEGT. V was cut by 4 bases and J by 13 bases, with 19 bases left in between. The CDR3 loop reads CASSAESTPPGTF. In DNA form, the CDR3 reads TGTGCCAGCAGTGCGGAAAGCACCCCGCCCGGCACCTTC.

The chain uses TRBV6-4 and TRBJ2-1; 8 nucleotides align to TRBD2. V was pared by 5 bases and J by 4 bases, with 19 bases of the junction left unmatched. This CDR3 has 19 amino acids. Germline CDR1 reads MRHNA; CDR2 reads SNTAGT. Written as DNA, the CDR3 is TGTGCCAGCAGTCCGGGACCGACGAGAAAACTAGCGGAGTACAATGAGCAGTTCTTC. This codes for CASSPGPTRKLAEYNEQFF.

This clone occurred once. This chain joins TRBV11-2 and TRBJ2-7, with D hard to call. In germline, CDR1 is SGHAT, CDR2 FQNNGV. V was cut by 6 bases and J by 7 bases, with 10 bases left in between. The CDR3 runs 11 residues. The CDR3 bases are TGTGCCAGCAGAAAATTGGGGGAGCAGTACTTC. Its translation is CASRKLGEQYF.

The chain carries TRBV29-1 and TRBJ2-7, with D perhaps being TRBD1 or TRBD2 (5 bases each). The germline V gene has CDR1 SQVTM and CDR2 ANQGSEA. This CDR3 has 17 amino acids. V was shortened by 0 bases and J by 6 bases, with 24 bases between the two germline ends. CDR3 residues: CSVEDPYGRAAGGEQYF. In nucleotides, the CDR3 is TGCAGCGTTGAAGACCCTTATGGCAGGGCGGCCGGAGGCGAGCAGTACTTC.

The rearrangement links TRBV5-1 to TRBJ2-5, with 7 bases that match TRBD2. Trimming cost V 4 bases and J 9 bases; bases outside gene matches: 12. The CDR3 is 14 residues long. The germline V gene has CDR1 SGHRS and CDR2 YFSETQ. The CDR3 spells CASSAGPGGGAQYF. DNA of the CDR3: TGCGCCAGCAGCGCGGGACCGGGGGGTGGGGCCCAGTACTTC.

The chain combines TRBV14 with TRBJ2-4; 7 bases map to TRBD1. The CDR3 is made up of 13 amino acids. The J segment lost 7 bases and the V segment lost 4 bases, leaving 4 bases of the junction unmatched. From germline, CDR1 is SGHDN and CDR2 FVKESK. Here the CDR3 reads CASSLIQGNIQYF. For the CDR3, the DNA is TGTGCCAGCAGCCTAATACAGGGGAACATTCAGTACTTC. Supplemented by reference TRBV14 and TRBJ2-4, the full variable domain reads EAGVTQFPSHSVIEKGQTVTLRCDPISGHDNLYWYRRVMGKEIKFLLHFVKESKQDESGMPNNRFLAERTGGTYSTLKVQPAELEDSGVYFCASSLIQGNIQYFGAGTRLSVL.

The V call is TRBV9, the J call TRBJ2-2; 7 positions agree with TRBD2. Per the germline V gene, CDR1 is SGDLS and CDR2 is YYNGEE. J lost 0 bases, V lost 0 bases, and 2 bases had no gene match. The CDR3 is 16 amino acids. The CDR3: CASSVAGGPNTGELFF. Here the CDR3 DNA reads TGTGCCAGCAGCGTAGCGGGAGGCCCGAACACCGGGGAGCTGTTTTTT.

CDR3 sequence (DNA): TGTGCCACCAGCACGAGGACTATCACAGATACGCAGTATTTT. It translates to CATSTRTITDTQYF. This rearrangement joins TRBV15 to TRBJ2-3, with D possibly TRBD2 on 6 matching bases. The CDR3 contains 14 residues. Germline V lookup: CDR1 LNHNV, CDR2 YYDKDF (reference sequence). Trimming took 4 bases from V and 2 from J, leaving 10 bases between them.

The chain combines TRBV19 with TRBJ2-2, with 8 bases that match TRBD2. Germline CDR1 is LNHDA and CDR2 is SQIVND (reference sequence). V shed 4 bases, J shed 3 bases, and the junction held 13 bases outside the gene matches. The CDR3 is made up of 18 amino acids. The CDR3 nucleotides are TGTGCCAGTAGTACCCGGGGTAGCGGGGCGTGGGACACCGGGGAGCTGTTTTTT. Translated: CASSTRGSGAWDTGELFF.